This T cell receptor (beta chain) is from a study of T cells after yellow fever vaccination (dated by TCRdb to about 2019). For the study in its entirety: Using CD3, CD45RA, CCR7 and CD95 staining, memory subsets (EM, EMRA, CM and Tscm) were sorted on a BD FACS Aria III. Bulk TCR alpha and beta repertoires were sequenced longitudinally to track T-cell clones before and after primary and booster YFV17D yellow fever vaccination. Blood samples were taken at several timepoints before and after primary and secondary immunization, and bulk PBMC replicates and cell subsets were isolated. Two healthy male donors made up the cohort, one aged 18 to 29 years and the other aged 30 to 40 years. The SMART-Seq v4 Ultra Low Input RNA kit was used to prepare libraries from fractions with low cell numbers. Memory subsets were sorted on days 0, 15 and 45 and at 18 months following primary vaccination, and on days 0, 15 and 45 following the 30-year booster.

Study-wide conclusions, independent of this receptor: A small share of clonotypes occurred in both CD4 and CD8 compartments, likely arising from convergent recombination. FACS-sorted repertoires could contain abundant contaminating clonotypes from the bulk population, so computational filtering was required. Compared with the primary T-cell response, the secondary T-cell response was weaker but faster, peaking on day 5 rather than day 15. After the booster, most clones that had expanded after primary vaccination were detected again (almost 97% of CD4 and around 88% of CD8), suggesting broad maintenance of memory. On day 0, almost all vaccine-responding clonotypes were below detection in the sorted memory subsets. Only a couple of donors were included in the study, so the extent to which the findings can be generalized is limited.

TCR cDNA was made using 5'RACE template switching, a step that added a universal primer site and unique molecular identifiers. cDNA synthesis was primed from both the TCR alpha and TCR beta constant segments. Libraries were amplified in two PCR steps, with sample barcodes and sequencing adapters added in the second step. Sequencing of the libraries was done on either Illumina HiSeq 2500 (2x100 bp) or NovaSeq (2x150 bp). From the authors' description of their analysis: Reads were demultiplexed and collapsed into UMI consensus sequences with MIGEC, and V(D)J alignment was performed with MiXCR. Clonotypes responding to the vaccine were identified with edgeR on replicate PBMC samples, with the criteria of FDR below 0.01 and a log2 fold change above 5 up to day 15. Each bulk clonotype was labeled CD4 or CD8 based on which sequenced repertoire, CD4 or CD8, contained the clonotype at higher abundance. To estimate the distribution of each clone across memory phenotypes, clonotype frequencies in memory subsets were weighted by FACS-sorted cell numbers. The raw public reads went through TCRdb reprocessing: fastp at Q25, MiXCR clone calling, in-frame beta chains kept. Entries that share a CDR3 protein sequence are merged under the most common genes and DNA. TCRdb, rather than the study authors, made the V and J calls. The sample table records approximately 34,000 distinct CDR3 sequences; approximately 6.6% of these occur just once. Of the sample, about 20% is held by the ten largest clones.

Per the germline V gene, SGHVS is the CDR1 and FQNEAQ is the CDR2. The CDR3 holds 13 amino acids from the cysteine to the phenylalanine. The only DNA kept is the CDR3, 39 bases in frame from the first base. V has 1 base trimmed and J has 6 bases trimmed; junction bases matching no gene number 0. The meaning of the sample's treatment or condition label: live attenuated yellow fever vaccine strain. PBMCs were isolated from peripheral blood using a standard Ficoll-Paque protocol. The RNeasy Micro Kit was used to extract RNA from sorted memory subsets. This clonotype was found many times. The record has no base qualities; no much larger clone is one base away.

The sample here was PBMCs, either bulk or a sorted T-cell subset (CD4+, CD8+, memory, or dextramer-sorted; not recorded which), taken on the day of the first yellow fever vaccination. The chain couples TRBV7-8 to TRBJ2-1, with 7 bases aligning to TRBD2. The receptor comes from a man aged 18 to 30 who received the YFV17D yellow fever vaccine. The encoded CDR3 is CASSLGTSNEQFF. The nucleotide sequence is given as TGTGCCAGCAGCTTAGGGACTAGCAATGAGCAGTTCTTC.